The rows below give T cell receptor beta chains drawn from one sample of a study of T cells in Graves' hyperthyroidism and ophthalmopathy. TCRdb re-analysed the multiplex PCR reads in MiXCR, keeping a single row per CDR3 protein. The sample holds hundreds of thousands of distinct CDR3 sequences; 38% are singletons and the top ten take 7% to 10%. The sample comprised blood. These TCRs come from a young man with Graves' hyperthyroidism. The CDR3 runs from the conserved cysteine through the conserved F or W. The D gene is left open where the match is weak. Rows may omit the clone size; those that give it use once, few, many or a size class.

>TRBJ2-5|TRBV12-3/TRBV12-4|NA|15|NA
CASSYRPIGQETQYF
TGTGCCAGCAGCTATAGACCCATAGGCCAAGAGACCCAGTACTTC
>TRBJ1-3|TRBV5-6|NA|16|NA
CASSLAGRRSGNTIYF
TGTGCCAGCAGCTTGGCCGGTCGGCGCTCTGGAAACACCATATATTTT
>TRBJ1-3|TRBV7-2|once|16|NA
CASSLAVRFSGNTIYF
TGTGCCAGCAGCTTAGCAGTGCGATTCTCTGGAAACACCATATATTTT
>TRBJ1-4|TRBV6-5|few|15|TRBD1
CASSPGGTGREKLFF
TGTGCCAGCAGTCCCGGGGGGACAGGACGGGAAAAACTGTTTTTT
>TRBJ1-6|TRBV2|few|18|NA
CASSLAGEARGGDSPLHF
TGTGCCAGCAGCTTAGCCGGTGAGGCGAGGGGAGGCGATTCACCCCTCCACTTT
>TRBJ1-3|TRBV9|NA|16|NA
CASSPMMTADGNTIYF
TGTGCCAGCTCACCAATGATGACAGCGGATGGAAACACCATATATTTT
>TRBJ1-4|TRBV20-1|many|12|NA
CSAKWGNEKLFF
TGCAGTGCTAAATGGGGTAATGAAAAACTGTTTTTT
>TRBJ2-7|TRBV4-1|few|14|NA
CASSSAGPGDEQYF
TGCGCCAGCAGCTCCGCCGGCCCCGGGGACGAGCAGTACTTC
>TRBJ1-5|TRBV15|many|17|NA
CATSSPSRVRGGKPQHF
TGTGCCACCAGCAGTCCCTCCCGAGTACGCGGGGGTAAGCCCCAGCATTTT
>TRBJ2-7|TRBV7-2|NA|14|NA
CASSYGTPIYEQYF
TGTGCCAGCAGCTACGGGACACCTATCTACGAGCAGTACTTC
>TRBJ1-3|TRBV2|NA|13|NA
CASTKGSGNTIYF
TGTGCCAGCACCAAAGGGTCTGGAAACACCATATATTTT
>TRBJ2-7|TRBV9|many|15|TRBD1
CASSPGTGGGYEQYF
TGTGCCAGCAGCCCCGGGACAGGGGGCGGTTACGAGCAGTACTTC
>TRBJ1-1|TRBV5-1|many|12|NA
CASSLGSSLTFF
TGCGCCAGCAGCTTGGGCAGTTCTCTGACTTTCTTT
>TRBJ1-6|TRBV25-1|NA|15|TRBD1
CASSARDRGNSPLHF
TGTGCCAGCAGTGCTAGGGACAGGGGGAATTCACCCCTCCACTTT
>TRBJ1-2|TRBV2|many|13|NA
CASDGGDNYGYTF
TGTGCCAGCGACGGGGGGGATAACTATGGCTACACCTTC
>TRBJ2-6|TRBV7-3|NA|20|NA
CASSSQRGEVSPSGANVLTF
TGTGCCAGCAGCTCCCAGAGGGGGGAAGTTTCCCCCTCTGGGGCCAACGTCCTGACTTTC
>TRBJ2-5|TRBV24-1|NA|14|NA
CATSDGSRGETQYF
TGTGCCACCAGTGATGGGAGCCGCGGGGAGACCCAGTACTTC
>TRBJ2-7|TRBV9|few|15|NA
CASSVEGRRGYEQYF
TGTGCCAGCAGCGTAGAGGGACGGAGGGGCTACGAGCAGTACTTC
>TRBJ2-7|TRBV20-1|NA|11|NA
CSARVGDEQCF
TGCAGTGCTAGGGTAGGGGACGAGCAGTGCTTC
>TRBJ1-5|TRBV2|NA|16|TRBD1
CASSPGQGAANQPQHF
TGTGCCAGCTCACCAGGACAGGGGGCGGCAAATCAGCCCCAGCATTTT
>TRBJ1-1|TRBV5-4|NA|13|NA
CASSPDEGTEAFF
TGTGCCAGCAGCCCCGACGAGGGGACTGAAGCTTTCTTT
>TRBJ1-4|TRBV11-2|NA|17|TRBD1
CASSLRQGGGLDEKLFF
TGTGCCAGCAGCTTACGACAGGGGGGGGGGTTGGACGAAAAACTGTTTTTT
>TRBJ2-5|TRBV5-6|many|14|NA
CASSFYGAKETQYF
TGTGCCAGCAGCTTTTACGGGGCGAAAGAGACCCAGTACTTC